This T cell receptor (beta chain) was observed in a study of tumor-infiltrating lymphocytes in localized non-small cell lung cancer. Study-wide context: Each patient gave resected tumor and non-adjacent uninvolved lung tissue. Regarding the study as a whole: Different pieces of the same tissue were used for each assay. TCRbeta sequencing showed higher T cell infiltration in tumors than uninvolved lung.

Here immunoSEQ multiplex PCR was the method, and the copy in TCRdb shows in-frame clones only, minus some. The sample carries roughly 30,000 clones, 75% to 90% recorded once. The CDR3 extends over 14 amino acids. CDR1 and CDR2 (germline): SGDLS, YYNGEE. V gave up 1 base and J gave up 6 bases; unmatched junction bases: 6. The sample holds one count of this clone. What it binds is unknown. The chain links TRBV9 to TRBJ1-1; 7 bases align to TRBD1. The receptor was derived from a human donor with non-small cell lung cancer. Sequenced material: lung tumor tissue. The CDR3 protein is CASSVTGVNAEAFF. The CDR3 coding sequence is TGTGCCAGCAGCGTAACAGGGGTAAACGCTGAAGCTTTCTTT.